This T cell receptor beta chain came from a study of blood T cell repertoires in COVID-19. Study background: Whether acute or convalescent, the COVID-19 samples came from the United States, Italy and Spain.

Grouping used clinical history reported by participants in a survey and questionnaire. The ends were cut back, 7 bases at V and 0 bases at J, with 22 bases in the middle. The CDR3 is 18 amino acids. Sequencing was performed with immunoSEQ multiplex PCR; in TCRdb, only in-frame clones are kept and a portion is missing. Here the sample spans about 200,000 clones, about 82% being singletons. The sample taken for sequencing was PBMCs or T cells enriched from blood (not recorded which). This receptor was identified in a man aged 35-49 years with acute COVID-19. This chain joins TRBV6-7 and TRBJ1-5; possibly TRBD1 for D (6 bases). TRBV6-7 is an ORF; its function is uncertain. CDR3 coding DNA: TGTGCCAGCACTGAAACCGACAGGTCCAAGTCTAGCAATCAGCCCCAGCATTTT. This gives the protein CASTETDRSKSSNQPQHF.